The 9 T cell receptor beta chains presented below share a single source sample, sequenced in a study of beta chain features in type 1 diabetes. Isolated RNA was reverse transcribed in full, so expressed TCRB transcripts were sequenced. Only in-frame clones appear in the TCRdb table, and some are missing; sequencing was by immunoSEQ multiplex PCR. The table has 810,000 or so clones, around a sixth seen once. Sequencing used naive CD4+ T cells from blood. These receptors all come from a young woman in good health.

This clone has only a few counts. The gene calls are TRBV28 and TRBJ1-4; 9 bases align to TRBD1. The junction had 16 bases not matched to a gene; V was cut back by 4 bases and J by 16 bases. The CDR3 is 15 residues long. Germline CDR1 and CDR2: MDHEN and SYDVKM. CDR3 nucleotides: TGTGCCAGCAGTTGGACCGGGACAGGGAGTTTGAGAAAGTTTTTT. The encoded protein is CASSWTGTGSLRKFF.

This clone was detected a few times. The gene calls are TRBV19 and TRBJ1-2; TRBD1 aligns across 12 bases. CDR3 size: 15 residues. Germline CDR1 LNHDA, CDR2 SQIVND (reference sequence). J lost 4 bases, V lost 5 bases, and 5 bases had no gene match. The CDR3 DNA reads TGTGCCAGTAGTCCTGGGACAGGGGGCCTCTATGGCTACACCTTC. Translating gives CASSPGTGGLYGYTF.

CDR3 protein: CASSYGSGTARHEQYF. The CDR3 DNA reads TGTGCCAGCAGTTACGGTTCTGGGACAGCACGACACGAGCAGTACTTC. This rearrangement joins TRBV28 to TRBJ2-7; 7 nucleotides line up with TRBD1. The CDR3 has 16 residues. Unmatched junction bases numbered 14, after V lost 4 bases and J lost 5 bases. Germline V CDR1 and CDR2: MDHEN, SYDVKM.

J is TRBJ2-5 and V is TRBV11-2, with a possible D match to TRBD1 (5 bases). This CDR3 comprises 14 residues. Trimming removed 3 bases at V and 5 bases at J, with 13 bases between. CDR1 and CDR2 (germline): SGHAT, FQNNGV. This chain's CDR3 is CASSFSGLQETQYF. The CDR3 bases are TGTGCCAGCAGCTTCTCAGGGCTTCAGGAGACCCAGTACTTC.

The J gene is TRBJ1-1, the V gene TRBV12-5; D is unresolved. The CDR3 is made up of 17 amino acids. The V and J ends lost 6 bases and 0 bases respectively, with 20 bases between them. Germline V gene sequence: CDR1 LGHNT, CDR2 FRNRAP. Here the CDR3 DNA reads TGTGCTAGTGGACCCCGGGCAGGTCGTGTTCTGAACACTGAAGCTTTCTTT. This sequence encodes CASGPRAGRVLNTEAFF.

The rearrangement links TRBV5-6 to TRBJ2-7, with TRBD1 matching over 9 bases. V lost 0 bases, J lost 7 bases, and 5 bases stayed unmatched. Germline lookup yields CDR1 SGHDT and CDR2 YYEEEE. CDR3 length equals 14 residues. CDR3 amino acids: CASSLGDREGEQYF. The CDR3 region has the DNA TGTGCCAGCAGCTTGGGGGACAGGGAAGGGGAGCAGTACTTC.

In this sample, this clone turned up a few times. The chain links TRBV7-9 to TRBJ2-7, with D unresolved. The V gene lost 3 bases and the J gene lost 4 bases, with 7 bases spanning the gap. The CDR3 sequence is 12 residues long. Germline V gives CDR1 SEHNR, CDR2 FQNEAQ (reference sequence). The CDR3 DNA reads as TGTGCCAGCAGCTTTACACAGTACGAGCAGTACTTC. Translating gives CASSFTQYEQYF.

This clone was picked up a small number of times. This rearrangement joins TRBV6-6 to TRBJ1-5, with 8 bases identical to TRBD1. The CDR3 is 16 amino acids. CDR1 is MNHNY, CDR2 SVGAGI, per germline (reference sequence). J gave up 4 bases and V 5 bases, and 10 bases lay outside the gene matches. The CDR3 coding sequence is TGTGCCAGCAGTCCCTTTTCTCGACAGGGGAATCAGCCCCAGCATTTT. It translates to CASSPFSRQGNQPQHF.

This clone was detected only a few times. The rearrangement links TRBV19 to TRBJ2-1; TRBD1 might be the D (5 bases). The V end was cut by 5 bases, the J end by 7 bases, with 15 bases between. This CDR3 has 14 residues. The germline V gene encodes CDR1 LNHDA and CDR2 SQIVND (reference sequence). This CDR3 is CASSYGRVRNEQFF. The CDR3 nucleotides are TGTGCCAGTAGTTACGGCAGGGTACGTAATGAGCAGTTCTTC.